This T cell receptor (beta chain) was captured in a study of PD-1 blockade in mismatch repair-deficient tumors. For the study at large: Enrolled about 2012-2017, patients had progressing, pretreated mismatch repair-deficient cancers of about a dozen types.

The study's findings and limits: After pembrolizumab, tumor-resident clones rose rapidly, then generally contracted before radiologic responses.

Every patient had mismatch repair deficiency by PCR or immunohistochemistry. TCRs were sequenced from a few patients responding to pembrolizumab. As for this clone: Its antigen is undetermined.

Using immunoSEQ multiplex PCR, the repertoire was profiled, and TCRdb retains in-frame clones only, with some absent. The sample carries some 16,000 clones, 75% to 90% recorded once. Sequenced material: PBMCs, taken roughly 24 weeks after starting pembrolizumab. This TCR came from an adult with mismatch repair-deficient cancer.

DNA for the CDR3: TGTGCCAGCAGTTACTCGCGAGGACAGGGGCCCTACGAGCAGTACTTC. This sequence encodes CASSYSRGQGPYEQYF. This chain connects TRBV6-5 to TRBJ2-7; 9 bases line up with TRBD1. The germline V gene encodes CDR1 MNHEY and CDR2 SVGAGI. The CDR3 is made up of 16 amino acids. V shed 0 bases, J shed 2 bases, and the junction held 5 bases outside the gene matches.